This T cell receptor (beta chain) was identified during a study of shared clonotypes between healthy human individuals. V lost 5 bases to trimming and J lost 0 bases, with 11 bases between them. From germline, CDR1 is SGHTA and CDR2 FQGTGA. The CDR3 is 15 amino acids. Comments on this clone: The antigen is not known.

As handled by the study authors: ImmunoSEQ output lacked quality scores and full-length reads, limiting matched filtering. Using immunoSEQ multiplex PCR, the repertoire was profiled, and TCRdb retains in-frame clones only, with some absent. V and J calls and clone size are as listed in that table; D and trimming were resolved from the DNA. Of about 600,000 clones listed, roughly 72% are singletons. Study outcomes and limitations: Clonotype sharing among donors, it was expected, would be affected by sequencing depth. The genetic and exposure-history diversity represented was limited by few donors.

The receptor was derived from a middle-aged woman in good health. Some clones in this sample may be carry-over from other donors' samples. The sequencing sample was made of PBMCs. The chain couples TRBV7-3 to TRBJ2-1, with D possibly being TRBD1 or TRBD2 (5 bases each). This CDR3 reads CASSPTGASYNEQFF. Written as DNA, the CDR3 is TGTGCCAGCAGCCCAACCGGGGCCTCCTACAATGAGCAGTTCTTC.